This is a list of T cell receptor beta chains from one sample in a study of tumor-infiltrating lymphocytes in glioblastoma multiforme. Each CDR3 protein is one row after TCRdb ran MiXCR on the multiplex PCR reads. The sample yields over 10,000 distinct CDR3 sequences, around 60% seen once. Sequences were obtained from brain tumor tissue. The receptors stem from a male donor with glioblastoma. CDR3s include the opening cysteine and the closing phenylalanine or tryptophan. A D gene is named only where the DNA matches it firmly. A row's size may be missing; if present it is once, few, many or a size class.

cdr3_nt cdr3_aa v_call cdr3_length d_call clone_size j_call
TGTGCCAGCAGTTCCTCGTGGGGAGGGGGGGACACAGATACGCAGTATTTT CASSSSWGGGDTDTQYF TRBV7-6 17 NA many TRBJ2-3
TGTGCCAGCAGCTTATCCGGGACAGGGGGTCCCGATGCGCAGTATTTT CASSLSGTGGPDAQYF TRBV7-3 16 TRBD1 NA TRBJ2-3
TGTGCCAGCAGCTCCAGGAAGGGGATTTGGGTTGAGCAATTCTTC CASSSRKGIWVEQFF TRBV12-3/TRBV12-4 15 NA NA TRBJ2-1
TGCAGCGCTGCCACAGGGGAGAGCTCCTACAATGGGCAGTTCTTC CSAATGESSYNGQFF TRBV29-1 15 TRBD1 once TRBJ2-1
TGTGCCAGCTTCCCCCCTAGCGGGAATAAATATGAGCAGTTCTTC CASFPPSGNKYEQFF TRBV28 15 TRBD2 NA TRBJ2-1
TGTGCCAGCAGCTTAGAAGAGGTTGACACCGGGGAGCTATTTTTT CASSLEEVDTGELFF TRBV7-9 15 NA NA TRBJ2-2
TGTGCCAGCAGCTTATATAAGCGGGAGTGGGACCATGAGCAGTTCTTC CASSLYKREWDHEQFF TRBV11-2 16 TRBD2 few TRBJ2-1
TGCAATGCTAGTCGACCGGGACTAGCGGGAATGAATGACCAATTCTTC CNASRPGLAGMNDQFF TRBV20-1 16 TRBD2 NA TRBJ2-1
TGCAGCGTTGAAGATCCTTCGGCCAGTGAGCAGTTCTTC CSVEDPSASEQFF TRBV29-1 13 NA many TRBJ2-1
TGTGCCAGCAGTTATGTGGCAGGGGGGACTGGGGTCAACGTACTGACTTTC CASSYVAGGTGVNVLTF TRBV6-5 17 NA NA TRBJ2-6
TGCAGCGTGAATGGGGCTAGCGGATTCTACGAGCAGTACTTC CSVNGASGFYEQYF TRBV29-1 14 TRBD2 medium-sized TRBJ2-7
TGTGTCATCAGCGCCGACAGGGTAGAGACCCAGTACTTC CVISADRVETQYF TRBV10-3 13 TRBD1 few TRBJ2-5
TGTGCCATCTATAAATCCCCAGATACGCAGTATTTT CAIYKSPDTQYF TRBV6-1 12 NA NA TRBJ2-3
TGCAGCGTTGAGACAGGGCTTTTAGGTGAGCGGTTCTTC CSVETGLLGERFF TRBV29-1 13 TRBD1 NA TRBJ2-1
TGCAGCGTTTACGGCAGTGGGTCGGGGTCCCACGAGCAGTACTTC CSVYGSGSGSHEQYF TRBV29-1 15 NA NA TRBJ2-7
TGTGCCAGCAGTGATGCGTGGGGACAGGGGATTGAGGGAGCTTTCTTT CASSDAWGQGIEGAFF TRBV6-1 16 TRBD1 many TRBJ1-1
TGTGCCAGCAACCAAGTCAAGGGGCACACTGAAGCTTTTTTT CASNQVKGHTEAFF TRBV14 14 NA NA TRBJ1-1
TGTGCCAGCAGCCCACTTACGGCGGGAGGGAATGAGCAGTTCTTC CASSPLTAGGNEQFF TRBV11-2 15 TRBD2 few TRBJ2-1
TGTGCCAGCAGTTTCCTCCCGCCAATGACTAGCGGGAGGGTCTACCAAGAGACCCAGTACTTC CASSFLPPMTSGRVYQETQYF TRBV6-5 21 TRBD2 few TRBJ2-5
TGCGGCGCTCATAAACTAGCGGACAATGAGCACTTCTTC CGAHKLADNEHFF TRBV29-1 13 TRBD2 NA TRBJ2-1
TGCAGTGCTGTCAGGGCTATGAACACTGAAGCTTTCTTT CSAVRAMNTEAFF TRBV20-1 13 NA NA TRBJ1-1
TGCGCCAGCAGTCGAACCGGGGAGCTGTTTTTT CASSRTGELFF TRBV10-1 11 NA once TRBJ2-2
TGCAGTGCTAGAGGTCTATCCACCGAGGAGCTGTTTTTT CSARGLSTEELFF TRBV20-1 13 NA NA TRBJ2-2
TGCAGCGCTGAGGGGACTAGCACAGATACGCAGTATTTT CSAEGTSTDTQYF TRBV29-1 13 NA NA TRBJ2-3
TGTGCCAGCAGCTCGGCCGTGGAGCGTGAGCAGTTCTTC CASSSAVEREQFF TRBV11-3 13 NA NA TRBJ2-1
TGTGCCAGCATGCCCTCCAGGGATACGCAGTATTTT CASMPSRDTQYF TRBV12-3/TRBV12-4 12 NA NA TRBJ2-3
TGCAGTGCTAGACTGGGCAGGGGCTATGGCTACACCTTC CSARLGRGYGYTF TRBV20-1 13 NA medium-sized TRBJ1-2
TGTGCCATCAATGAGTCAGTGGGGACCGGGAAACAAAAGACCCAGTACTTC CAINESVGTGKQKTQYF TRBV10-3 17 NA NA TRBJ2-5
TGTGCCACCGGAGTAGGGGGAGGGAAAGAGACCCAGTACTTC CATGVGGGKETQYF TRBV10-3 14 NA medium-sized TRBJ2-5
TGTGCCAGCAGCTTTCCGGAGGCCTACGAGCAGTACTTC CASSFPEAYEQYF TRBV11-2 13 NA NA TRBJ2-7
TGTGCCAGCAGTTTCACTAGCAGGAGGGCAGGTGAGCAATTCTTC CASSFTSRRAGEQFF TRBV6-5 15 NA once TRBJ2-1
TGTGCCACTTGTCGAGACGGGAGGCCCCAAGAGACCCAGTACTTC CATCRDGRPQETQYF TRBV10-3 15 TRBD2 NA TRBJ2-5
TGCAGTGTTAGTCGACCGGTACTAGCGGGAATGAATGAGCAGTTGTTC CSVSRPVLAGMNEQLF TRBV20-1 16 TRBD2 NA TRBJ2-1
TGTGCCAGCAGCTTCGGACCGGTCCCGGGCTACACCTTC CASSFGPVPGYTF TRBV6-5 13 NA NA TRBJ1-2
TGTGCCAGCAGCTTAGGCCACTGGTTTGGGCAGTTCTTC CASSLGHWFGQFF TRBV11-1 13 NA many TRBJ2-1
TGCAGTGCTAGAGGAGAAGGCTGCGAGCAGTACTTC CSARGEGCEQYF TRBV20-1 12 NA NA TRBJ2-7
TGTGCCAGCAGCTCCGCCGGGGATAGTGAAGCTTTCTTT CASSSAGDSEAFF TRBV7-3 13 NA many TRBJ1-1
TGTGCCATCAGTTACCTTACTATGGCGGGAGGGCCTAGCCACGATGAGTACTTC CAISYLTMAGGPSHDEYF TRBV6-5 18 TRBD2 NA TRBJ2-7
TGTGCTGGCAGTTACGATGTCAAAAACATTCAGTACTTC CAGSYDVKNIQYF TRBV6-2/TRBV6-3 13 NA NA TRBJ2-4
TGTGCCAGCAGTGTCGACCAGAGCTCCTACAATGAGCAGTTCTTC CASSVDQSSYNEQFF TRBV6-1 15 NA NA TRBJ2-1
TGTGCCAGCTACGACAGGGCTTCCTCCTGGCAGTACTTT CASYDRASSWQYF TRBV6-1 13 TRBD1 NA TRBJ2-7